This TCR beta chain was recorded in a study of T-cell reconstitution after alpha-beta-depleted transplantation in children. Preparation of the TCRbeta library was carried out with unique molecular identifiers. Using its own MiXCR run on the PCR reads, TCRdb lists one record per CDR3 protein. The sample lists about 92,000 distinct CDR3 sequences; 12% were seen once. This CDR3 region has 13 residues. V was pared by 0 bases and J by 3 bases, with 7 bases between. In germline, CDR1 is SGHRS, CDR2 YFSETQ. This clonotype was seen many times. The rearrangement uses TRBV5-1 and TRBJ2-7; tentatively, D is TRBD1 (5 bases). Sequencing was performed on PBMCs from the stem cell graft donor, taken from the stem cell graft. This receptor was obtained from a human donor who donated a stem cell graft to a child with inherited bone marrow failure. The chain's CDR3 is CASSLGGYYEQYF. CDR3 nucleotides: TGCGCCAGCAGCTTGGGGGGCTACTACGAGCAGTACTTC.